This T cell receptor beta chain derives from a study of shared clonotypes between healthy human individuals. V lost 4 bases, J lost 7 bases, and 11 bases lay in between. The CDR3 covers 13 residues. Germline V gene sequence: CDR1 SEHNR, CDR2 FQNEAQ (reference sequence). The data were produced by immunoSEQ multiplex PCR, yet TCRdb's version contains in-frame clones alone and is incomplete. The table includes more than 400,000 clones, around 73% detected once. V and J are TRBV7-9 and TRBJ2-1; D might be TRBD2 (5 bases). The source of this sequence is a woman aged 35 to 49 in good health. Some clones in this sample may be carry-over from other donors' samples. The specimen was PBMCs. This CDR3 reads CASSSPRVNEQFF. The DNA for the CDR3 is TGTGCCAGCAGCTCGCCGCGGGTGAATGAGCAGTTCTTC.